Following are 5 T cell receptor beta chains from one sample sequenced in a study of OX40 agonist ivuxolimab in advanced cancers. Assay used: immunoSEQ multiplex PCR; TCRdb lists only in-frame clones, some missing. Of roughly 90,000 clones in the sample, 85% to 95% were seen once. The specimen was CD4+ or CD8+ T cells sorted from blood, collected in a trial of the OX40 agonist ivuxolimab. The receptors shown here come from an adult with an advanced solid tumor such as melanoma, head and neck, liver or kidney cancer.

The gene calls are TRBV6-5 and TRBJ1-2; D not certain. The ends were cut back, 0 bases at V and 6 bases at J, with 8 bases in the middle. The germline CDR1 and CDR2 sequences are MNHEY and SVGAGI. The CDR3 has 13 amino acids. The CDR3 DNA reads as TGTGCCAGCAGTTACTCGACACTCGATGGCTACACCTTC. This encodes CASSYSTLDGYTF.

V is TRBV10-1 and J is TRBJ2-1, with TRBD2 identical over 9 bases. The germline gives CDR1 WNHNN, CDR2 SYGVQD (reference sequence). This CDR3 spans 16 amino acids. The V segment lost 2 bases and the J segment 8 bases; nucleotides outside the gene matches: 10. CDR3 sequence (DNA): TGCGCCAGCAGTGAGCCTTATAGCGGGAGTTCCCATGAGCAGTTCTTC. This sequence encodes CASSEPYSGSSHEQFF.

The chain employs TRBV6-5 and TRBJ2-1; no definite D call. The V end lost 2 bases, the J end lost 1 base, and 6 bases lay between the germline ends. This CDR3 region has 14 residues. Per the germline V gene, CDR1 is MNHEY and CDR2 is SVGAGI. The CDR3 DNA sequence: TGTGCCAGCAGTTACGGGCGGTCCTACAATGAGCAGTTCTTC. It encodes CASSYGRSYNEQFF.

The rearrangement uses TRBV10-3 and TRBJ1-2, with D uncertain. With 2 bases removed from V and 7 bases from J, the gap between germline ends came to 14 bases. This CDR3 contains 14 residues. Germline V gene data show CDR1 as ENHRY and CDR2 as SYGVKD. This CDR3 is CAISETVTDSGYTF. DNA for the CDR3: TGTGCCATCAGTGAGACCGTAACAGATAGTGGCTACACCTTC.

CDR3 in DNA: TGTGCCAGCAGCTTAGGAGGTGGCAATCAGCCCCAGCATTTT. It translates to CASSLGGGNQPQHF. The J gene is TRBJ1-5, the V gene TRBV7-8; D call uncertain. Germline values: CDR1 SGHVS, CDR2 FQNEAQ. This CDR3 has 14 amino acids. Trimming cost V 1 base and J 2 bases, with 6 bases left between them. Drawing the rest from reference TRBV7-8 and TRBJ1-5, the complete variable domain is GAGVSQSPRYKVAKRGQDVALRCDPISGHVSLFWYQQALGQGPEFLTYFQNEAQLDKSGLPSDRFFAERPEGSVSTLKIQRTQQEDSAVYLCASSLGGGNQPQHFGDGTRLSIL.